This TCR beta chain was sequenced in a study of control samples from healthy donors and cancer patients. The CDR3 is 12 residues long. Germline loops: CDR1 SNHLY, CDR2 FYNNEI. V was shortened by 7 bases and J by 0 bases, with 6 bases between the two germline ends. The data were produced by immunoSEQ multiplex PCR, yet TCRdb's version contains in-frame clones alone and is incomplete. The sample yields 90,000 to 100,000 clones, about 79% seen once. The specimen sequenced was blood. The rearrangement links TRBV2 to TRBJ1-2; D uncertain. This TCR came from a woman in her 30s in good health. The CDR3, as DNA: TGTGCCAGCATTAAAGCTAACTATGGCTACACCTTC. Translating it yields CASIKANYGYTF.